The 27 T cell receptor beta chains below were found in one sample sequenced in a study of T cells after yellow fever vaccination. TCRdb reanalysed the 5' RACE reads using MiXCR and keeps one entry per CDR3 protein. The sample includes 300,000 to 350,000 distinct CDR3 sequences, 3.5% to 4.5% seen only once; the top ten take roughly a fifth. The source material was PBMCs, sampled 15 days after the yellow fever booster vaccination. All receptors derive from a man between 18 and 35 years old who received the YFV17D yellow fever vaccine.

This clonotype was counted at least ten times. The rearrangement links TRBV12-3 or TRBV12-4 to TRBJ2-4; possible D gene TRBD1, 5 bases. Trimming left V 6 bases short and J 8 bases short, with 11 bases between. The CDR3 consists of 12 residues. The CDR3 DNA reads TGTGCCAGCAGGGACCAAGGGGACATTCAGTACTTC. Protein sequence: CASRDQGDIQYF.

CDR3 in amino acids: CASSREPEETQYF. The CDR3 region has the DNA TGTGCCAGCAGTCGGGAGCCGGAAGAGACCCAGTACTTC. This chain uses TRBV6-2 or TRBV6-3 with TRBJ2-5, with D perhaps TRBD2 (6 bases). The germline V and J ends were trimmed by 5 bases and 3 bases, with 10 bases remaining between them. From germline, CDR1 is MNHEY and CDR2 SVGEGT. The CDR3 spans 13 residues.

The chain has TRBV7-9 and TRBJ1-2; D is possibly TRBD1 (5 bases). Germline CDR1 reads SEHNR; CDR2 reads FQNEAQ (reference sequence). Trimming removed 0 bases at V and 4 bases at J, with 12 bases between. This CDR3 has 15 amino acids. In nucleotides, the CDR3 is TGTGCCAGCAGCTTAGCCGCTGGGGGGATCTATGGCTACACCTTC. Translated: CASSLAAGGIYGYTF.

This clonotype was recorded at least ten times. The chain links TRBV18 to TRBJ1-1; D is unresolved. V dropped 1 base and J dropped 8 bases, with 5 bases sitting between them. Germline values: CDR1 KGHSH, CDR2 LQKENI. CDR3 length: 11 amino acids. CDR3 bases: TGTGCCAGCTCACCACAAGCAGAAGCTTTCTTT. Translating gives CASSPQAEAFF.

This clonotype was observed a few times. This rearrangement joins TRBV7-2 to TRBJ2-4; D remains ambiguous. V lost 5 bases and J 0 bases, leaving 8 bases between the germline ends. Per the germline V gene, CDR1 is SGHTA and CDR2 is FQGNSA. The CDR3 loop spans 14 amino acids. The DNA of the CDR3 is TGTGCCAGCAGCCGAGACTTAGCCAAAAACATTCAGTACTTC. Amino acid sequence: CASSRDLAKNIQYF.

This clonotype appeared a few times. V gene TRBV5-1 combines with J gene TRBJ2-5; the D is unclear. The CDR3 contains 15 residues. V lost 4 bases and J 2 bases, leaving 15 bases between the germline ends. Germline lookup yields CDR1 SGHRS and CDR2 YFSETQ. CDR3 sequence (DNA): TGCGCCAGCAGCACACAAACGCCGTTACAAGAGACCCAGTACTTC. Translation: CASSTQTPLQETQYF. Full variable domain (missing parts from reference TRBV5-1 and TRBJ2-5): KAGVTQTPRYLIKTRGQQVTLSCSPISGHRSVSWYQQTPGQGLQFLFEYFSETQRNKGNFPGRFSGRQFSNSRSEMNVSTLELGDSALYLCASSTQTPLQETQYFGPGTRLLVL.

This clonotype came up many times. V and J are TRBV9 and TRBJ2-2; perhaps TRBD2 as D (7 bases). This CDR3 region has 16 residues. V was shortened by 0 bases and J by 1 base, with 10 bases between the two germline ends. From germline, CDR1 is SGDLS and CDR2 YYNGEE. The DNA of the CDR3 is TGTGCCAGCAGCGTAGAGGGGGGGAAGAACACCGGGGAGCTGTTTTTT. It is translated as CASSVEGGKNTGELFF.

This clonotype has just a few counts. This rearrangement joins TRBV5-1 to TRBJ2-3; D remains ambiguous. Trimming took off 3 bases at V and 6 bases at J, with 5 bases between the two ends. CDR3 size: 11 residues. The germline V gene has CDR1 SGHRS and CDR2 YFSETQ. The CDR3 sequence: CASSYKDTQYF. The CDR3 DNA is TGCGCCAGCAGCTACAAGGATACGCAGTATTTT. Full variable domain (outside the CDR3, taken from reference TRBV5-1 and TRBJ2-3): KAGVTQTPRYLIKTRGQQVTLSCSPISGHRSVSWYQQTPGQGLQFLFEYFSETQRNKGNFPGRFSGRQFSNSRSEMNVSTLELGDSALYLCASSYKDTQYFGPGTRLTVL.

This clonotype was counted at least ten times. This sequence joins TRBV7-2 and TRBJ1-3; D gene unclear. The ends were cut back, 5 bases at V and 4 bases at J, with 12 bases in the middle. Germline V CDR1 and CDR2: SGHTA, FQGNSA. The CDR3 loop spans 14 amino acids. CDR3 sequence reads: CASSPTNRGNTIYF. As DNA, the CDR3 is TGTGCCAGCAGCCCGACCAATCGGGGAAACACCATATATTTT.

This rearrangement joins TRBV4-2 to TRBJ1-2, with a weak D call TRBD1 (5 bases). The CDR3 has 15 residues. The V gene's germline CDR1 is LGHNA and CDR2 YNFKEQ. V lost 0 bases to trimming and J lost 9 bases, with 17 bases between them. The CDR3 loop is CASSQDVGGAQSYTF. The CDR3 DNA is TGTGCCAGCAGCCAAGATGTAGGAGGGGCGCAGAGCTACACCTTC.

This clonotype has at least ten counts. The chain recombines TRBV7-8 with TRBJ2-2, with D perhaps matching TRBD1 or TRBD2 (5 bases each). Trimming cost V 6 bases and J 6 bases, with 8 bases left between them. Germline lookup yields CDR1 SGHVS and CDR2 FQNEAQ. The CDR3 has 12 amino acids. In DNA, the CDR3 is TGTGCCAGCAGTGAGGGGCCCGGGGAGCTGTTTTTT. It encodes CASSEGPGELFF.

This clonotype was picked up a small number of times. The chain employs TRBV5-1 and TRBJ2-3; D is perhaps TRBD1 (5 bases). This CDR3 has 13 residues. The ends were cut back, 2 bases at V and 4 bases at J, with 8 bases in the middle. CDR1 and CDR2 from the germline V gene are SGHRS and YFSETQ. The CDR3 sequence is CASSFTGPDTQYF. The CDR3 coding sequence is TGCGCCAGCAGCTTTACAGGCCCAGATACGCAGTATTTT.

This sequence joins TRBV30 and TRBJ2-7; D is undetermined. The CDR3 consists of 11 residues. Germline V gene sequence: CDR1 GTSNPN, CDR2 SVGIG (reference sequence). Trimming pared 3 bases from V and 2 bases from J, leaving 5 bases between. The CDR3 nucleotides are TGTGCCTGGAGCATTACCTACGAGCAGTACTTC. This translates into CAWSITYEQYF.

This clonotype was picked up a small number of times. The genes are TRBV7-3 and TRBJ2-2; weak D call: TRBD2 (5 bases). This CDR3 has 16 residues. The V end lost 5 bases, the J end lost 0 bases, and 13 bases lay between the germline ends. Germline CDR1 reads SGHTA; CDR2 reads FQGTGA. CDR3 sequence (DNA): TGTGCCAGCAGCCCGCTCGGGGAGACGAACACCGGGGAGCTGTTTTTT. It encodes CASSPLGETNTGELFF.

This clonotype was counted at least ten times. The chain joins TRBV6-6 to TRBJ2-1, with 12 bases identical to TRBD1. J gave up 10 bases and V 5 bases, and 9 bases lay outside the gene matches. The CDR3 extends over 15 amino acids. Germline CDR1 reads MNHNY; CDR2 reads SVGAGI (reference sequence). CDR3 bases: TGTGCCAGCAGTCACACGGGACAGGGGGCAGGGGAGCAGTTCTTC. This codes for CASSHTGQGAGEQFF.

This clonotype has at least ten counts. J is TRBJ1-1 and V is TRBV30; tentatively, D is TRBD1 (5 bases). CDR3 size: 14 residues. The germline V and J ends were trimmed by 3 bases and 5 bases, with 16 bases remaining between them. CDR1 and CDR2 (germline): GTSNPN, SVGIG (reference sequence). CDR3 region: CAWRRTWEGTEAFF. The CDR3 DNA reads as TGTGCCTGGAGAAGGACGTGGGAGGGGACTGAAGCTTTCTTT.

The chain joins TRBV7-3 to TRBJ1-5; D gene unclear. Trimming shortened V by 9 bases and J by 5 bases, and 17 bases separated the two germline ends. This CDR3 region has 14 residues. Germline loops: CDR1 SGHTA, CDR2 FQGTGA. This CDR3 is CARYSPKIHQPQHF. The CDR3 nucleotides read TGTGCCAGGTACAGCCCGAAGATTCATCAGCCCCAGCATTTT.

At least ten counts were recorded for this clonotype. This sequence joins TRBV11-2 and TRBJ2-1, with D unresolved. V dropped 0 bases and J dropped 0 bases, with 6 bases sitting between them. The CDR3 loop spans 15 amino acids. CDR1 SGHAT and CDR2 FQNNGV come from the germline V gene. For the CDR3, the DNA is TGTGCCAGCAGCTTAGAATCATTCTCCTACAATGAGCAGTTCTTC. The encoded protein is CASSLESFSYNEQFF.

The sample holds a few counts of this clonotype. The V and J genes are TRBV6-5 and TRBJ2-1; either TRBD1 or TRBD2 may supply D (5 bases each). The V end lost 5 bases, the J end lost 6 bases, and 11 bases lay between the germline ends. Germline loops: CDR1 MNHEY, CDR2 SVGAGI. CDR3 length: 13 amino acids. The CDR3 sequence is CASSEGRSNEQFF. The CDR3, as DNA: TGTGCCAGCAGTGAGGGGAGAAGCAATGAGCAGTTCTTC.

This clonotype was observed at least ten times. The V and J genes are TRBV6-5 and TRBJ1-2, with TRBD1 identical over 12 bases. Unmatched junction bases numbered 6, after V lost 0 bases and J lost 4 bases. The CDR3 covers 17 residues. Germline V gene sequence: CDR1 MNHEY, CDR2 SVGAGI. The CDR3 DNA reads TGTGCCAGCAGTTACTCAGGGGACAGGGGGCAAGGCTATGGCTACACCTTC. It yields the protein CASSYSGDRGQGYGYTF.

This chain joins TRBV24-1 and TRBJ2-1, with D possibly TRBD2 on 6 matching bases. Germline CDR1 and CDR2: KGHDR and SFDVKD. There are 15 residues in the CDR3. The V and J ends lost 3 bases and 4 bases respectively, with 12 bases between them. The CDR3 protein is CATSDRTNGYNEQFF. CDR3 sequence (DNA): TGTGCCACCAGTGATCGGACTAACGGGTACAATGAGCAGTTCTTC.

The chain recombines TRBV7-2 with TRBJ2-5; 9 bases fit TRBD2. V dropped 5 bases and J dropped 1; count of bases not matched to a gene: 5. CDR1 is SGHTA and CDR2 is FQGNSA in the germline V gene. The CDR3 is 15 residues long. CDR3 region: CASSRLAVLQETQYF. The CDR3 nucleotides read TGTGCCAGCAGCAGACTAGCGGTTCTCCAAGAGACCCAGTACTTC.

This clonotype has just a few counts. The chain recombines TRBV10-3 with TRBJ2-5, with a possible D match to TRBD1 (5 bases). Looked up from germline, CDR1 is ENHRY and CDR2 is SYGVKD. The CDR3 sequence is 13 residues long. Trimming pared 4 bases from V and 1 base from J, leaving 7 bases between. CDR3 loop: CAISVGAQETQYF. CDR3 bases: TGTGCCATCAGTGTTGGGGCCCAAGAGACCCAGTACTTC.

The rearrangement uses TRBV28 and TRBJ1-2, with 9 bases that match TRBD1. From germline, CDR1 is MDHEN and CDR2 SYDVKM. The ends lost 4 bases at V and 3 bases at J; junction bases unmatched: 6. The CDR3 is 15 amino acids. The CDR3 DNA sequence: TGTGCCAGCAGTTGGACAGGGGTAGAGGACTATGGCTACACCTTC. It specifies CASSWTGVEDYGYTF.

This clonotype was observed a few times. The CDR3 DNA reads TGTGCCAGCAGCGTAACTGGACTAGCAAGCAATGAGCAGTTCTTC. As protein: CASSVTGLASNEQFF. V is TRBV9 and J is TRBJ2-1, with 8 bases identical to TRBD2. The germline V gene encodes CDR1 SGDLS and CDR2 YYNGEE. The J segment lost 6 bases and the V segment lost 1 base, leaving 6 bases of the junction unmatched. This CDR3 has 15 residues.

The gene calls are TRBV12-3 or TRBV12-4 and TRBJ2-5; D possibly matches TRBD1 or TRBD2 (6 bases each). This CDR3 is built from 16 residues. Trimming stripped 3 bases from V and 2 bases from J, with 16 bases between. DNA for the CDR3: TGTGCCAGCAGTTTTAAGGGGGGACGATTACAAGAGACCCAGTACTTC. It yields the protein CASSFKGGRLQETQYF.

This clonotype was observed at least ten times. The CDR3 spells CSAIRGQGAAGELFF. CDR3 DNA sequence: TGCAGTGCTATCAGGGGACAGGGGGCTGCCGGGGAGCTGTTTTTT. The chain couples TRBV20-1 to TRBJ2-2, with TRBD1 matching 12 bases. The CDR3 length is 15 residues. V shed 4 bases and J 6 bases; nucleotides not matched to a gene: 6. Germline CDR1 DFQATT, CDR2 SNEGSKA (reference sequence).